The rows below give T cell receptor beta chains drawn from one sample of a study of T cell responses to AZD1222 COVID-19 vaccine. This table comes from immunoSEQ multiplex PCR, and its TCRdb copy is limited to in-frame clones, with some not included. The repertoire holds some 86,000 clones, with about 78% as singletons. Sequencing was performed on peripheral blood, taken on day 0 of AZD1222 vaccination. The receptors stem from an adult in good health. Each CDR3 is given with its conserved first and last residue. A D gene is named only where the DNA matches it firmly. The size entry is marked missing in some rows and otherwise reads once, few, many or a size class.

d_call	v_call	clone_size	j_call	cdr3_nt	cdr3_aa
-	TRBV19	-	TRBJ2-1	TGTGCCAGTAGTATAGGCCGTGTGGAGCAGTTCTTC	CASSIGRVEQFF
TRBD1	TRBV14	-	TRBJ1-4	TGTGCCAGCAGTCGGACAGGACTAAATGAAAAACTGTTTTTT	CASSRTGLNEKLFF
TRBD2	TRBV5-4	-	TRBJ2-2	TGTGCCAGCAGCACCTCACTAGCGGGCCACACCGGGGAGCTGTTTTTT	CASSTSLAGHTGELFF
TRBD2	TRBV18	-	TRBJ2-1	TGTGCCAGCTCACCACAAGCGGGATCCTACAATGAGCAGTTCTTC	CASSPQAGSYNEQFF
-	TRBV29-1	-	TRBJ2-7	TGCAGCGTGTGCCAGCTGACACCCTACGAGCAGTACTTC	CSVCQLTPYEQYF
-	TRBV7-9	-	TRBJ2-7	TGTGCCAGCAGCTTAGGGGGCGCGGTCTCCTACGAGCAGTACTTC	CASSLGGAVSYEQYF
TRBD1	TRBV24-1	-	TRBJ1-1	TGTGCCACCAGTGACCCGGGACAGGGGAACACTGAAGCTTTCTTT	CATSDPGQGNTEAFF
TRBD2	TRBV11-2	-	TRBJ2-7	TGTGCCAGCAGCCTTAACCCGGGACTAGCGGGAAAGCAGTACTTC	CASSLNPGLAGKQYF
TRBD2	TRBV28	few	TRBJ2-7	TGTGCCAGCAGTTTTGGCGGACTAGCGGGAGACTACGAGCAGTACTTC	CASSFGGLAGDYEQYF
TRBD2	TRBV4-1	-	TRBJ2-7	TGCGCCAGCAGCCAGAGGTTGCAAAGGACTAGCAGTCGATACGAGCAGTACTTC	CASSQRLQRTSSRYEQYF
-	TRBV5-1	-	TRBJ2-5	TGCGCCAGCAGCTTGCCTGAGGCGGAGACCCAGTACTTC	CASSLPEAETQYF
-	TRBV7-8	-	TRBJ2-7	TGTGCCAGCAGCTTAGGGAGGGACTACGAGCAGTACTTC	CASSLGRDYEQYF
-	TRBV24-1	-	TRBJ2-3	TGTGCCACCAGTGATACCCTAGTCACAGATACGCAGTATTTT	CATSDTLVTDTQYF
-	TRBV20-1	-	TRBJ2-3	TGCAGTGCTAGTCTGAGCGGTGCAGGAGATACGCAGTATTTT	CSASLSGAGDTQYF
-	TRBV3-1/TRBV3-2	-	TRBJ1-4	TGTGCCAGCAGCCCGAGGGAGAGTGGGGAAAAACTGTTTTTT	CASSPRESGEKLFF
-	TRBV28	-	TRBJ2-1	TGTGCCAGCGCCTACAATGAGCAGTTCTTC	CASAYNEQFF
-	TRBV27	-	TRBJ2-2	TGTGCCAGCAGTTTAAACACCGGGGAGCTGTTTTTT	CASSLNTGELFF
-	TRBV18	few	TRBJ2-2	TGTGCCAGCTCACCCAGGTGGCCCCCGAACACCGGGGAGCTGTTTTTT	CASSPRWPPNTGELFF
-	TRBV28	once	TRBJ1-5	TGTGCCAGCTCCGGGACGGCTGCAACTCAGCCCCAGCATTTT	CASSGTAATQPQHF
TRBD2	TRBV6-5	-	TRBJ2-1	TGTGCCAGCAGGGGGGGAGCGGGAGGGTACAATGAGCAGTTCTTC	CASRGGAGGYNEQFF
TRBD1	TRBV18	-	TRBJ1-6	TGTGCCAGCTCACAACCGGGACAGGAGTATTCACCCCTCCACTTT	CASSQPGQEYSPLHF
-	TRBV4-3	-	TRBJ1-2	TGCGCCAGCAGCCAGCGACAGCCACGGGGGATGGGCTATGGCTACACCTTC	CASSQRQPRGMGYGYTF
TRBD2	TRBV28	-	TRBJ2-7	TGTGCCAGCTATTCCTCCGGGACTAGCGGGAGGGCCTACGAGCAGTACTTC	CASYSSGTSGRAYEQYF
TRBD1	TRBV4-3	-	TRBJ1-5	TGCGCCAGCAGCCAAGTAACAGGGGGACAGCCCCAGCATTTT	CASSQVTGGQPQHF
-	TRBV11-2	-	TRBJ1-4	TGTGCCAGCAGCTCCGGAGAATATGAAAAACTGTTTTTT	CASSSGEYEKLFF
TRBD2	TRBV5-1	-	TRBJ2-1	TGCGCCAGCAGGCTGAGCGGGAGCCTACTTAATGAGCAGTTCTTC	CASRLSGSLLNEQFF
TRBD2	TRBV6-4	-	TRBJ2-5	TGTGCCAGCAGTGACCGAACGGTAGCGGGAGTATTGTACCAAGAGACCCAGTACTTC	CASSDRTVAGVLYQETQYF
TRBD1	TRBV27	-	TRBJ1-6	TGTGCCAGCAGTTACCTAGGAGGGGGCGGTAATTCACCCCTCCACTTT	CASSYLGGGGNSPLHF
-	TRBV10-3	-	TRBJ1-2	TGTGCCATCAGTGAGCCTGGAGTGGGGCGCCTGGGTCATGGCTACACCTTC	CAISEPGVGRLGHGYTF
TRBD1	TRBV5-6	once	TRBJ1-1	TGTGCCAGCCACCGGGACAGGGTGAACACTGAAGCTTTCTTT	CASHRDRVNTEAFF
-	TRBV18	-	TRBJ1-2	TGTGCCAGCTCACCACGAGGTACGACCGAACCCACTTATGGCTACACCTTC	CASSPRGTTEPTYGYTF
TRBD2	TRBV10-2	-	TRBJ2-3	TGCGCCAGCAGTAAGTCGATAGCGGGAGCAGATACGCAGTATTTT	CASSKSIAGADTQYF
TRBD2	TRBV10-2	-	TRBJ2-3	TGCGCCAGCAGTGACGGTAGCGGGAGACTTATCGGTACGCAGTATTTT	CASSDGSGRLIGTQYF
TRBD2	TRBV4-1	few	TRBJ2-7	TGCGCCAGCAGCCAAGGGGGACTAGCGGCCTACGAGCAGTACTTC	CASSQGGLAAYEQYF
TRBD2	TRBV10-3	-	TRBJ2-1	TGTGCCATCATGGCCAGGGGTGGTCTAGCGGGCGAAAGCTCCTACAATGAGCAGTTCTTC	CAIMARGGLAGESSYNEQFF
-	TRBV29-1	-	TRBJ1-1	TGCAGCGTGCACCCTCAAGGGACTGAAGCTTTCTTT	CSVHPQGTEAFF
-	TRBV15	-	TRBJ1-5	TGTGCCACCAGCAGAGGCCCTGAATCGACAGGTCGCAATCAGCCCCAGCATTTT	CATSRGPESTGRNQPQHF
-	TRBV3-1/TRBV3-2	-	TRBJ1-3	TGTGCCAGCAGCCAAAGGGCTCCCCAGCGGTCTGGAAACACCATATATTTT	CASSQRAPQRSGNTIYF
-	TRBV11-2	-	TRBJ2-7	TGTGCCAGCAGCTTAGATGTGGAGTTCCAGTACTTC	CASSLDVEFQYF
TRBD2	TRBV5-1	-	TRBJ2-3	TGCGCCAGCAGCTGGGTCGGGAGGGCCCCCACAGATACGCAGTATTTT	CASSWVGRAPTDTQYF
TRBD2	TRBV28	-	TRBJ2-7	TGTGCCAGCACCGGACTCCTAGCGGGAGGTACCTACGAGCAGTACTTC	CASTGLLAGGTYEQYF
-	TRBV11-3	-	TRBJ2-7	TGTGCCAGCAGCTGGGGCAGTAGCTACGAGCAGTACTTC	CASSWGSSYEQYF
-	TRBV7-8	-	TRBJ1-1	TGTGCCAGCAGCTTAGACCGACGGCGCACTGAAGCTTTCTTT	CASSLDRRRTEAFF
TRBD1	TRBV24-1	few	TRBJ2-1	TGTGCCACCAGTGATTACCCGAACAGGGGTCCCTACAATGAGCAGTTCTTC	CATSDYPNRGPYNEQFF
TRBD1	TRBV19	once	TRBJ1-2	TGTGCCAGTCAGATCGAGGGGGCAGGCTATGGCTACACCTTC	CASQIEGAGYGYTF
-	TRBV7-8	-	TRBJ1-5	TGTGCCAGCAGCTTAGGGAGTGGGGCAAGTCAGCCCCAGCATTTT	CASSLGSGASQPQHF
-	TRBV30	few	TRBJ2-7	TGTGCCGGGAAACAGTCCTTCTCCTACGAGCAGTACTTC	CAGKQSFSYEQYF
-	TRBV12-5	-	TRBJ1-1	TGTGCTAGTGGCCAGGGAGGTTGGACTGAAGCTTTCTTT	CASGQGGWTEAFF
-	TRBV24-1	-	TRBJ2-7	TGTGCCACCAGTTCGCCCGGAAACTACGAGCAGTACTTC	CATSSPGNYEQYF
TRBD1	TRBV6-5	once	TRBJ2-1	TGTGCCAGTTGTAAGACAGGGGATGGGAGAAATGAGCAGTTCTTC	CASCKTGDGRNEQFF
TRBD1	TRBV28	-	TRBJ2-6	TGTGCCAGCAGTTTATACGGGACAGTCTCTGGGGCCAACGTCCTGACTTTC	CASSLYGTVSGANVLTF
TRBD1	TRBV19	-	TRBJ1-5	TGTGCCAGTAGCGAAACCGGGACAGGGGTACATCAGCCCCAGCATTTT	CASSETGTGVHQPQHF
TRBD1	TRBV19	-	TRBJ1-5	TGTGCCAGTGGAGGACAGGGTGGCAATCAGCCCCAGCATTTT	CASGGQGGNQPQHF
-	TRBV3-1/TRBV3-2	-	TRBJ1-4	TGTGCCAGCAGCCAAGGAGACAGTAATGAAAAACTGTTTTTT	CASSQGDSNEKLFF
-	TRBV2	once	TRBJ1-1	TGTGCCAGCAGTGCAGGCCCGGGGACTGAAGCTTTCTTT	CASSAGPGTEAFF
-	TRBV28	once	TRBJ1-5	TGTGCCAGCAGCATCTGGGCGGATTATAGCAATCAGCCCCAGCATTTT	CASSIWADYSNQPQHF
TRBD2	TRBV4-1	few	TRBJ2-7	TGCGCCAGCAGCCAACGACTAGCGTACTACGAGCAGTACTTC	CASSQRLAYYEQYF
TRBD1	TRBV2	-	TRBJ1-5	TGTGCCAGCAGTGTAGGACAGGGGTGGCAGCCCCAGCATTTT	CASSVGQGWQPQHF
TRBD1	TRBV15	-	TRBJ2-5	TGTGCCACCAGCAGAGGAGGGGACAGGGGATCGGAGACCCAGTACTTC	CATSRGGDRGSETQYF